The 21 T cell receptor beta chains listed next were all sequenced from one sample in a study of Ad26.COV2.S vaccination and SARS-CoV-2 variants (dated by TCRdb to about 2021). Libraries were constructed by the immunoSEQ multiplex PCR assay. Drawn from immuneACCESS, this table holds only the in-frame rearrangements with V and J called that TCRdb kept. Clones are partly lost; checked studies trace under half to an unresolved V gene and leave the rest unexplained. Counted in this sample were roughly 300,000 clones; 88% of them appeared once. The ten largest clonotypes hold around 5.8% of the sample. The sample's treatment or condition label is to be understood as: some 19 received Ad26.COV2.S at low or high dose, single or two shots; about five received placebo; per-sample allocation not given. Repertoires of vaccine and placebo recipients were sequenced from samples taken on day 63 after the first injection.

The input for sequencing was peripheral blood, taken in a trial of Ad26.COV2.S vaccine versus placebo. The origin of the receptors is a person aged 18-65 years who received the Ad26.COV2.S COVID-19 vaccine or a placebo.

The chain combines TRBV7-6 with TRBJ2-2; TRBD1 is a possible D gene (5 bases). The CDR3 runs 17 residues. Germline V CDR1 and CDR2: SGHVS, FNYEAQ. Trimming left V 3 bases short and J 0 bases short, with 14 bases between. The CDR3 nucleotides read TGTGCCAGCAGCTTCCCCTCCCCGACAGCGAACACCGGGGAGCTGTTTTTT. Protein sequence: CASSFPSPTANTGELFF.

This chain joins TRBV5-1 and TRBJ2-5; TRBD2 agrees at 14 bases. Germline V gene lookup returns CDR1 SGHRS and CDR2 YFSETQ. The V segment lost 4 bases and the J segment 4 bases; nucleotides outside the gene matches: 9. The CDR3 is 17 amino acids. The CDR3, as DNA: TGCGCCAGCAGCGGAGGACTAGCGGGAGGCGGAGGAGAGACCCAGTACTTC. Protein: CASSGGLAGGGGETQYF.

The genes are TRBV10-3 and TRBJ2-1; TRBD2 matches 10 bases. The junction had 11 bases not matched to a gene; V was cut back by 0 bases and J by 6 bases. Germline CDR1 and CDR2: ENHRY and SYGVKD. This CDR3 is 18 amino acids long. As DNA, the CDR3 is TGTGCCATCAGTGAGTCGCCTAGCCTAGCGGGAGCCCCCAATGAGCAGTTCTTC. Its protein product is CAISESPSLAGAPNEQFF.

The gene calls are TRBV7-9 and TRBJ2-7; no reliable D call. Trimming took off 6 bases at V and 0 bases at J, with 15 bases between the two ends. Germline V gives CDR1 SEHNR, CDR2 FQNEAQ (reference sequence). This CDR3 contains 15 residues. Here the CDR3 DNA reads TGTGCCAGCAGTCCCCCCAGGCTAAGCTCCTACGAGCAGTACTTC. Encoded protein: CASSPPRLSSYEQYF.

The chain uses TRBV9 and TRBJ2-5; D unclear. The CDR3 is 14 amino acids. V lost 3 bases, J lost 5 bases, and 14 bases lay in between. The germline V gene has CDR1 SGDLS and CDR2 YYNGEE. The chain's CDR3 is CASSARLGRETQYF. CDR3 coding DNA: TGTGCCAGCAGCGCCCGGCTTGGGCGGGAGACCCAGTACTTC.

The gene calls are TRBV7-9 and TRBJ1-5; a weak D match, TRBD1 (5 bases). The CDR3 consists of 14 residues. The germline gives CDR1 SEHNR, CDR2 FQNEAQ (reference sequence). V dropped 7 bases and J dropped 2 bases, with 12 bases sitting between them. The CDR3 nucleotides are TGTGCCAGCAACAGCTTGGGGGGCAATCAGCCCCAGCATTTT. It codes for CASNSLGGNQPQHF.

The chain uses TRBV11-2 and TRBJ2-3; D may match TRBD1 or TRBD2 (6 bases each). Germline CDR1 is SGHAT and CDR2 is FQNNGV. V was clipped by 0 bases and J by 14 bases, with 15 bases between them. The CDR3 has 13 residues. CDR3 in DNA: TGTGCCAGCAGCTTAGAACCGGGGGCAAGCTGGTATTTT. This codes for CASSLEPGASWYF.

A note on this clone: The sample contains more than one DNA sequence encoding this CDR3. The chain couples TRBV7-9 to TRBJ1-1; D gene uncertain. V was pared by 2 bases and J by 2 bases, with 6 bases between. This CDR3 region has 13 residues. Per the germline V gene, CDR1 is SEHNR and CDR2 is FQNEAQ (reference sequence). As DNA, the CDR3 is TGTGCCAGCAGCTTACGGCAAAACACTGAAGCTTTCTTT. Translation gives CASSLRQNTEAFF.

The rearrangement joins TRBV6-2 or TRBV6-3 to TRBJ1-5, with D tentatively TRBD1 (5 bases). The CDR3 covers 16 residues. Per germline, CDR1 MNHEY and CDR2 SVGEGT. Trimming took off 3 bases at V and 0 bases at J, with 12 bases between the two ends. The CDR3 loop reads CASSYFQGHSNQPQHF. CDR3 DNA: TGTGCCAGCAGTTATTTCCAGGGCCATAGCAATCAGCCCCAGCATTTT.

This clone has a handful of counts. The chain employs TRBV5-8 and TRBJ2-4; TRBD1 agrees at 8 bases. V lost 0 bases to trimming and J lost 5 bases; unmatched junction nucleotides: 4. Germline assignment: CDR1 SGHTS and CDR2 YDEGEE. The CDR3 runs to 15 residues. In nucleotides, the CDR3 is TGTGCCAGCAGCTTGGCCGCAGGGGGCCAAAACATTCAGTACTTC. Protein product: CASSLAAGGQNIQYF. Based on the CDR3 plus reference TRBV5-8 and TRBJ2-4, the full variable domain is EAGVTQSPTHLIKTRGQQATLRCSPISGHTSVYWYQQALGLGLQFLLWYDEGEERNRGNFPPRFSGRQFPNYSSELNVNALELEDSALYLCASSLAAGGQNIQYFGAGTRLSVL.

The CDR3 here is CASTPDGFYKNIQYF. CDR3 bases: TGTGCCAGTACCCCGGACGGGTTTTACAAAAACATTCAGTACTTC. This sequence joins TRBV19 and TRBJ2-4; the D is unclear. The V end was cut by 7 bases, the J end by 3 bases, with 16 bases between. Germline V gene sequence: CDR1 LNHDA, CDR2 SQIVND (reference sequence). The CDR3 length is 15 residues.

The chain is built from TRBV6-5 and TRBJ1-6; unclear D gene. The germline CDR1 and CDR2 sequences are MNHEY and SVGAGI. Trimming left V 4 bases short and J 8 bases short, with 9 bases between. This CDR3 spans 13 amino acids. CDR3 in DNA: TGTGCCAGCAGTTCCGTCATAGATTCACCCCTCCACTTT. It is translated as CASSSVIDSPLHF.

V usage is TRBV6-5 and J usage is TRBJ2-5; D call uncertain. This CDR3 is built from 13 residues. Trimming stripped 2 bases from V and 5 bases from J, with 9 bases between. Germline V gene sequence: CDR1 MNHEY, CDR2 SVGAGI. The CDR3 DNA is TGTGCCAGCAGTTACGATCCGCGGGAGACCCAGTACTTC. Translating it yields CASSYDPRETQYF.

Here the CDR3 DNA reads TGTGCCAGTAGTCCTCGGGTAATCGGGGCTGAAGCTTTCTTT. Its translation: CASSPRVIGAEAFF. The genes are TRBV19 and TRBJ1-1; D gene unclear. This CDR3 contains 14 residues. The V gene's germline CDR1 is LNHDA and CDR2 SQIVND (reference sequence). With 5 bases removed from V and 6 bases from J, the gap between germline ends came to 16 bases.

The J gene is TRBJ2-2, the V gene TRBV19; maybe TRBD2 (6 bases). CDR3 length: 13 residues. Germline lookup yields CDR1 LNHDA and CDR2 SQIVND (reference sequence). Between the trimmed V and J ends, which lost 3 bases and 6 bases, there was a span of 8 bases. Here the CDR3 DNA reads TGTGCCAGTAGTATTGGGGGGTCCGGGGAGCTGTTTTTT. This gives the protein CASSIGGSGELFF.

The chain has TRBV6-1 and TRBJ2-5; no clear D. Germline lookup yields CDR1 MNHNS and CDR2 SASEGT. Trimming shortened V by 3 bases and J by 3 bases, and 11 bases separated the two germline ends. There are 14 residues in the CDR3. The CDR3 sequence: CASSESRSKETQYF. DNA for the CDR3: TGTGCCAGCAGTGAGAGCAGGAGTAAAGAGACCCAGTACTTC.

The chain employs TRBV28 and TRBJ2-7, with TRBD1 identical over 12 bases. V trimming: 5 bases; J trimming: 4 bases; junction bases outside the gene matches: 15. The CDR3 has 18 residues. CDR1 MDHEN and CDR2 SYDVKM come from the germline V gene. The CDR3 reads CASSTRDRGPGGFYEQYF. Written as DNA, the CDR3 is TGTGCCAGCAGTACCCGGGACAGGGGGCCAGGGGGATTTTACGAGCAGTACTTC.

The chain uses TRBV19 and TRBJ2-3, with 7 bases aligning to TRBD1. CDR1 LNHDA and CDR2 SQIVND come from the germline V gene (reference sequence). With V trimmed by 5 bases and J by 4 bases, 3 bases remained unmatched. This CDR3 comprises 13 residues. CDR3 in DNA: TGTGCCAGTAGTGCGACAGGGTCAGATACGCAGTATTTT. Translated, it gives CASSATGSDTQYF.

This clone was detected once. The rearrangement joins TRBV14 to TRBJ1-6; weak D call: TRBD1 (5 bases). The V gene's germline CDR1 is SGHDN and CDR2 FVKESK. The CDR3 consists of 15 residues. The V end lost 4 bases, the J end lost 6 bases, and 13 bases lay between the germline ends. The CDR3 is CASSPGPGGNSPLHF. The CDR3 coding sequence is TGTGCCAGCAGCCCGGGACCGGGAGGTAATTCACCCCTCCACTTT.

The chain couples TRBV30 to TRBJ2-1; 7 positions agree with TRBD2. Trimming removed 2 bases from V and 8 bases from J; junction bases left unmatched: 6. Germline lookup yields CDR1 GTSNPN and CDR2 SVGIG (reference sequence). The CDR3 has 13 residues. CDR3 bases: TGTGCCTGGAGTCTACTTCGGGGGGATGAGCAGTTCTTC. Its translation: CAWSLLRGDEQFF.

The chain carries TRBV19 and TRBJ2-7, with 10 bases identical to TRBD2. CDR3 length: 15 residues. Looked up from germline, CDR1 is LNHDA and CDR2 is SQIVND (reference sequence). V lost 3 bases to trimming and J lost 4 bases; unmatched junction nucleotides: 6. The CDR3 coding sequence is TGTGCCAGTAGTATTTCCAGCGGGAGGGTGTACGAGCAGTACTTC. This translates into CASSISSGRVYEQYF.